The 26 T cell receptor beta chains below come from one sample, sequenced in a study of T cell repertoires in cytomegalovirus infection. TCRdb re-derived calls from the reads in MiXCR, one entry per CDR3 protein. The sample lists about 600,000 distinct CDR3 sequences, roughly 26% occurring once. The specimen was CD8+ T cells from PBMCs. These receptors were collected from a human donor in good health (CMV status not recorded). Some clones in this sample may be carry-over from other donors' samples.

This clonotype was counted at least ten times. The chain recombines TRBV7-8 with TRBJ2-3; possibly TRBD2 for D (6 bases). This CDR3 is 13 amino acids long. Looked up from germline, CDR1 is SGHVS and CDR2 is FQNEAQ. V was clipped by 5 bases and J by 10 bases, with 16 bases between them. In DNA form, the CDR3 reads TGTGCCAGCAGCATTCCGACTAGGCCTTCGCAGTATTTT. This encodes CASSIPTRPSQYF.

This chain links TRBV4-1 with TRBJ2-4, with a weak D call TRBD2 (7 bases). V was pared by 0 bases and J by 8 bases, with 11 bases between. The CDR3 loop spans 14 amino acids. Germline CDR1 reads MGHRA; CDR2 reads YSYEKL. Here the CDR3 reads CASSQEEGGYIQYF. The CDR3 DNA sequence: TGCGCCAGCAGCCAAGAGGAGGGGGGGTACATTCAGTACTTC.

J is TRBJ1-1 and V is TRBV6-5; no clear D. Trimming took off 4 bases at V and 4 bases at J, with 16 bases between the two ends. Germline CDR1 MNHEY, CDR2 SVGAGI. The CDR3 is 15 residues long. In DNA form, the CDR3 reads TGTGCCAGCAGTTTCTCCCGACAAGTGGGCACTGAAGCTTTCTTT. Translated, it gives CASSFSRQVGTEAFF.

This clonotype was observed many times. V usage is TRBV7-9 and J usage is TRBJ2-1; D is ambiguous. The CDR3 runs 16 residues. Trimming took 5 bases from V and 6 from J, leaving 20 bases between them. The V gene's germline CDR1 is SEHNR and CDR2 FQNEAQ (reference sequence). CDR3 nucleotide sequence: TGTGCCAGCAGCCCGCCCGTGGCAGGCATTGGCAATGAGCAGTTCTTC. Translation: CASSPPVAGIGNEQFF.

This clonotype has only a few counts. The V and J genes are TRBV7-9 and TRBJ2-5, with 7 bases matching TRBD1. V lost 5 bases to trimming and J lost 0 bases; unmatched junction nucleotides: 15. CDR3 length equals 18 residues. Germline V CDR1 and CDR2: SEHNR, FQNEAQ (reference sequence). The CDR3 loop reads CASSPGQVGSLYQETQYF. DNA of the CDR3: TGTGCCAGCAGCCCCGGACAGGTCGGATCACTATACCAAGAGACCCAGTACTTC.

A few counts support this clonotype. The V and J genes are TRBV29-1 and TRBJ2-1; 9 bases agree with TRBD2. Germline V lookup: CDR1 SQVTM, CDR2 ANQGSEA. This CDR3 comprises 15 residues. The J segment lost 5 bases and the V segment lost 2 bases, leaving 7 bases of the junction unmatched. This chain's CDR3 is CSVERGLAGDNEQFF. Written as DNA, the CDR3 is TGCAGCGTTGAACGAGGGTTAGCGGGGGACAATGAGCAGTTCTTC.

The chain couples TRBV6-5 to TRBJ2-7, with D maybe TRBD1 (7 bases). The V gene lost 4 bases and the J gene lost 3 bases, with 16 bases spanning the gap. The CDR3 runs 15 residues. Per germline, CDR1 MNHEY and CDR2 SVGAGI. DNA for the CDR3: TGTGCCAGCAGTTTCCTAGGGGGGACAGTCTACGAGCAGTACTTC. Protein: CASSFLGGTVYEQYF.

The rearrangement joins TRBV10-3 to TRBJ2-2; 7 bases line up with TRBD1. The V and J ends lost 6 bases and 5 bases, in that order; junction bases with no gene match: 12. The germline CDR1 and CDR2 sequences are ENHRY and SYGVKD. The CDR3 runs to 16 residues. In DNA form, the CDR3 reads TGTGCCATCAGGACAACCGGGACAGAAGCAACCGGGGAGCTGTTTTTT. Residues: CAIRTTGTEATGELFF.

The J gene is TRBJ2-3, the V gene TRBV12-3 or TRBV12-4; 7 nucleotides agree with TRBD1. CDR3 length: 16 residues. J was trimmed by 2 bases and V by 6 bases; bases with no gene match: 11. The CDR3: CASRPRTGELTDTQYF. As DNA, the CDR3 is TGTGCCAGCAGGCCAAGGACAGGCGAACTCACAGATACGCAGTATTTT.

This clonotype occurred many times. V gene TRBV6-6 combines with J gene TRBJ1-1; D is undetermined. V lost 0 bases and J 1 base, leaving 9 bases between the germline ends. Germline values: CDR1 MNHNY, CDR2 SVGAGI (reference sequence). The CDR3 has 15 residues. The CDR3 here is CASSYSISANTEAFF. CDR3 DNA: TGTGCCAGCAGTTACTCGATTTCGGCGAACACTGAAGCTTTCTTT.

CDR3 sequence reads: CSVVQGGDTEAFF. The CDR3 DNA sequence: TGCAGCGTCGTACAGGGGGGGGACACTGAAGCTTTCTTT. This chain links TRBV29-1 with TRBJ1-1, with TRBD1 matching over 8 bases. V dropped 6 bases and J dropped 3; count of bases not matched to a gene: 6. This CDR3 contains 13 residues. Germline V CDR1 and CDR2: SQVTM, ANQGSEA.

The rearrangement joins TRBV20-1 to TRBJ1-4; 7 bases fit TRBD1. CDR1 is DFQATT and CDR2 is SNEGSKA in the germline V gene (reference sequence). Losses at the gene ends were 5 bases for V and 8 bases for J; bases not matched to a gene: 11. The length of the CDR3 is 14 residues. The CDR3 DNA follows: TGCAGTGCTGTTTACAGGGGTGCTCGAGAAAAACTGTTTTTT. It specifies CSAVYRGAREKLFF.

This clonotype has only a few counts. This chain uses TRBV27 with TRBJ2-3, with D possibly TRBD2 on 7 matching bases. V was trimmed by 4 bases and J by 1 base, leaving 12 bases between them. This CDR3 comprises 15 residues. CDR1 and CDR2 from the germline V gene are MNHEY and SMNVEV (reference sequence). The CDR3, as DNA: TGTGCCAGCAGTTCCGAGGGGGGGCGCACAGATACGCAGTATTTT. It is translated as CASSSEGGRTDTQYF.

In this sample, this clonotype turned up many times. The V call is TRBV7-2, the J call TRBJ2-7; D might be TRBD1 (5 bases). The CDR3 is 14 residues long. V lost 4 bases to trimming and J lost 6 bases, with 16 bases between them. CDR1 SGHTA and CDR2 FQGNSA come from the germline V gene. Written as DNA, the CDR3 is TGTGCCAGCAGCTCTGGACATTCGTATGGCGAGCAGTACGTC. It specifies CASSSGHSYGEQYV.

This clonotype was found many times. This chain uses TRBV4-1 with TRBJ2-1, with 8 bases identical to TRBD2. In germline, CDR1 is MGHRA, CDR2 YSYEKL. This CDR3 contains 15 residues. V dropped 1 base and J dropped 7; count of bases not matched to a gene: 6. The CDR3 is CASSQVTGGPNEQFF. In DNA form, the CDR3 reads TGCGCCAGCAGCCAAGTAACGGGGGGGCCGAATGAGCAGTTCTTC.

This clonotype was observed a few times. CDR3 DNA: TGTGCCACCAGGGACTACTCCTACAATGAGCAGTTCTTC. Protein sequence: CATRDYSYNEQFF. The chain has TRBV14 and TRBJ2-1; 7 nucleotides agree with TRBD2. The CDR3 runs to 13 residues. Trimming took 10 bases from V and 0 from J; bases not matched to a gene: 3. Per germline, CDR1 SGHDN and CDR2 FVKESK.

This clonotype has only a few counts. The chain carries TRBV28 and TRBJ2-3; the match to TRBD2 covers 12 bases. The ends lost 3 bases at V and 0 bases at J; junction bases unmatched: 7. In germline, CDR1 is MDHEN, CDR2 SYDVKM. The length of the CDR3 is 18 residues. The CDR3 region has the DNA TGTGCCAGCAGTTTGCCGCTAGCGGGGGGGCCCAGCACAGATACGCAGTATTTT. It encodes CASSLPLAGGPSTDTQYF.

The rearrangement links TRBV6-6 to TRBJ1-5; tentatively, D is TRBD1 (5 bases). Germline V gene sequence: CDR1 MNHNY, CDR2 SVGAGI (reference sequence). The CDR3 totals 17 residues. Trimming stripped 8 bases from V and 2 bases from J, with 22 bases between. This CDR3 is CASGAVGPQGGNQPQHF. CDR3 in DNA: TGTGCCAGCGGGGCAGTGGGCCCCCAAGGAGGCAATCAGCCCCAGCATTTT.

The chain has TRBV10-3 and TRBJ2-2; no firm D call. The CDR3 consists of 15 residues. Germline loops: CDR1 ENHRY, CDR2 SYGVKD. V lost 3 bases, J lost 0 bases, and 8 bases lay in between. CDR3 protein: CAISDHWANTGELFF. The DNA of the CDR3 is TGTGCCATCAGTGATCACTGGGCGAACACCGGGGAGCTGTTTTTT.

The rearrangement links TRBV7-2 to TRBJ2-2; no reliable D call. V was clipped by 5 bases and J by 7 bases, with 11 bases between them. The CDR3 spans 13 residues. Germline V gene data show CDR1 as SGHTA and CDR2 as FQGNSA. DNA for the CDR3: TGTGCCAGCAGCATCTTCGGCGGCGGGGAGCTGTTTTTT. Translated, it gives CASSIFGGGELFF. The whole variable domain, filled in from reference TRBV7-2 and TRBJ2-2, reads GAGVSQSPSNKVTEKGKDVELRCDPISGHTALYWYRQSLGQGLEFLIYFQGNSAPDKSGLPSDRFSAERTGGSVSTLTIQRTQQEDSAVYLCASSIFGGGELFFGEGSRLTVL.

This clonotype was seen a few times. The chain combines TRBV4-1 with TRBJ2-2, with D hard to call. Looked up from germline, CDR1 is MGHRA and CDR2 is YSYEKL. This CDR3 contains 14 residues. Trimming removed 4 bases at V and 4 bases at J, with 10 bases between. The CDR3 spells CASSPPISTGELFF. The CDR3 nucleotides read TGCGCCAGCAGCCCCCCGATCAGCACCGGGGAGCTGTTTTTT.

This clonotype was seen a handful of times. This sequence joins TRBV7-6 and TRBJ1-4; D unclear. The CDR3 is 13 amino acids. Trimming stripped 3 bases from V and 4 bases from J, with 6 bases between. CDR1 is SGHVS, CDR2 FNYEAQ, per germline. CDR3 region: CASSFRLNEKLFF. Here the CDR3 DNA reads TGTGCCAGCAGCTTTCGACTTAATGAAAAACTGTTTTTT.

J is TRBJ2-7 and V is TRBV7-8; 10 bases are a match to TRBD1. Germline V gene sequence: CDR1 SGHVS, CDR2 FQNEAQ. The CDR3 spans 15 residues. Trimming took 4 bases from V and 7 from J; bases not matched to a gene: 10. The CDR3 DNA reads TGTGCCAGCAGCTCCCCGGGACAGGGGAGAGGGGAGCAGTACTTC. Translating gives CASSSPGQGRGEQYF. Combining the CDR3 with reference TRBV7-8 and TRBJ2-7 gives the whole variable domain GAGVSQSPRYKVAKRGQDVALRCDPISGHVSLFWYQQALGQGPEFLTYFQNEAQLDKSGLPSDRFFAERPEGSVSTLKIQRTQQEDSAVYLCASSSPGQGRGEQYFGPGTRLTVT.

CDR3 coding DNA: TGTGCCAGCAGTTCCGTGCGTCAGGGTGCACATGAGCAGTACGTC. This translates into CASSSVRQGAHEQYV. The rearrangement links TRBV28 to TRBJ2-7; D perhaps matches TRBD1 (5 bases). The CDR3 spans 15 residues. The V end lost 4 bases, the J end lost 7 bases, and 20 bases lay between the germline ends. Germline lookup yields CDR1 MDHEN and CDR2 SYDVKM.

This clonotype was picked up many times. V and J are TRBV7-9 and TRBJ2-5, with 8 bases aligning to TRBD2. CDR3 length: 14 amino acids. Germline assignment: CDR1 SEHNR and CDR2 FQNEAQ (reference sequence). Unmatched junction bases numbered 6, after V lost 7 bases and J lost 2 bases. CDR3 nucleotide sequence: TGTGCCAGCAAGAGACGGGGGGGACAAGAGACCCAGTACTTC. Amino acids: CASKRRGGQETQYF.

This chain joins TRBV28 and TRBJ2-1, with D possibly matching TRBD1 (5 bases). This CDR3 is 12 amino acids long. Trimming stripped 9 bases from V and 8 bases from J, with 14 bases between. Germline-derived CDR1 and CDR2 are MDHEN and SYDVKM. CDR3 protein: CASYQGRDEQFF. The CDR3 DNA reads as TGTGCCAGTTACCAGGGTCGGGATGAGCAGTTCTTC.